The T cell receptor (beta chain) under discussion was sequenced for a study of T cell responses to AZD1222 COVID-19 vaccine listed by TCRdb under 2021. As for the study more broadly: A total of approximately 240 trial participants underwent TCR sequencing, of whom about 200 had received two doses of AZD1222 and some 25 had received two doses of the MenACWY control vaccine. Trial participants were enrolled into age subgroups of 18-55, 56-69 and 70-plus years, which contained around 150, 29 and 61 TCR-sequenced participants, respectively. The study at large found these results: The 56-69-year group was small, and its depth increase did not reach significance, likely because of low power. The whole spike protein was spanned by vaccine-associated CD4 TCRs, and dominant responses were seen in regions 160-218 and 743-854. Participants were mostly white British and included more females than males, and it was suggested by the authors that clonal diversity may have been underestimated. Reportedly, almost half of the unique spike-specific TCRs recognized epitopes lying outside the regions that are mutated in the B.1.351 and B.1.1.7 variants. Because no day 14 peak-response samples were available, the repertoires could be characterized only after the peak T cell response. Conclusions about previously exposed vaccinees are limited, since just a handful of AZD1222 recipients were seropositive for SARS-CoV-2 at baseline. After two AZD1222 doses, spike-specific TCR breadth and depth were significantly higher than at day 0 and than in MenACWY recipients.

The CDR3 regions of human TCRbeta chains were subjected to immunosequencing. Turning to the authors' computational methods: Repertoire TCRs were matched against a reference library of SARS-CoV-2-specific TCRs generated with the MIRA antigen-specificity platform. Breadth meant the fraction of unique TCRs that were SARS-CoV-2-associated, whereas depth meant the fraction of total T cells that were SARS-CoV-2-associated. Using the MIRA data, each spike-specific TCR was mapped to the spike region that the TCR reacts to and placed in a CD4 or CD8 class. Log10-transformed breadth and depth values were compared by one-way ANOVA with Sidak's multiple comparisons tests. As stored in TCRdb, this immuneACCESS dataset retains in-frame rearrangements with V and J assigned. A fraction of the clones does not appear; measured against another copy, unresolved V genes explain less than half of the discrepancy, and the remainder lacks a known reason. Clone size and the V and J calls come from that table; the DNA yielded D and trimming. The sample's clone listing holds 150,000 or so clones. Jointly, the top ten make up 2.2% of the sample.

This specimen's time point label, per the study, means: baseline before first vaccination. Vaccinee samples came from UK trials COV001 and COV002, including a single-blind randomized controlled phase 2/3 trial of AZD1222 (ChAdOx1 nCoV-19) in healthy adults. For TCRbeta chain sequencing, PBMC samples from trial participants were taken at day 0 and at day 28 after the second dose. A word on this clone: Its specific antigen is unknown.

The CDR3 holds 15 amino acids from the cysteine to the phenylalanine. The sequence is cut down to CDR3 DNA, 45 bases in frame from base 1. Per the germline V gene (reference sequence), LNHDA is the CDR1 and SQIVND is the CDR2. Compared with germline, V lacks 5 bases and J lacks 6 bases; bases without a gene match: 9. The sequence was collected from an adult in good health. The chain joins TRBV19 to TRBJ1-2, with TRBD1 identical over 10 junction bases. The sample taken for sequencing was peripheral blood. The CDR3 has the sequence CASSLPTGGKDGYTF. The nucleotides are TGTGCCAGTAGTTTACCGACAGGGGGCAAGGATGGCTACACCTTC.